The rows below give T cell receptor beta chains drawn from one sample of a study of cytomegalovirus exposure and HLA in healthy donors. Measured with immunoSEQ multiplex PCR; TCRdb has only the in-frame clones, and not every one. The sample shows fewer than 250,000 clones, around 87% of them seen only once. Sequenced material: PBMCs. The receptor source for this set is a woman aged 18 to 35 in good health and CMV-seronegative. Each CDR3 is given with its conserved first and last residue. D genes are given only for firm matches. Size values are once, few and many counts, or a class for expanded clones, and some rows have none.

abundance	v_gene	d_gene	j_gene	CDR3nt	CDR3aa
NA	TRBV7-9	TRBD1	TRBJ1-4	TGTGCCAGCAGCATGCAGGGGGCCGGGGAAAAACTGTTTTTT	CASSMQGAGEKLFF
NA	TRBV5-1	NA	TRBJ1-1	TGCGCCAGCAGCTGGGGGGGGGATGAAGCTTTCTTT	CASSWGGDEAFF
NA	TRBV7-9	TRBD1	TRBJ1-2	TGTGCCAGCAGGCTTCCGGGACAGGGAAGATACACCTTC	CASRLPGQGRYTF
NA	TRBV30	NA	TRBJ2-3	TGTGCCTGTCGACTAGAGGTTACAGATACGCAGTATTTT	CACRLEVTDTQYF
NA	TRBV27	TRBD2	TRBJ2-3	TGTGCCAGCAGTTTCTTCCTAGCGGGGGGCACAGATACGCAGTATTTT	CASSFFLAGGTDTQYF
NA	TRBV19	NA	TRBJ1-6	TGTGCCAGTACTAGATACAGGGAAGGGAATTCACCCCTCCACTTT	CASTRYREGNSPLHF
NA	TRBV7-8	TRBD2	TRBJ2-7	TGTGCCAGCAGTCTACACACTTCTAGCGGCTCCTACGAGCAGTACTTC	CASSLHTSSGSYEQYF
NA	TRBV11-2	TRBD1	TRBJ2-5	TGTGCCAGCAGCTTAAGGCTACAGGGGTATCAAGAGACCCAGTACTTC	CASSLRLQGYQETQYF
NA	TRBV15	TRBD1	TRBJ2-2	TGTGCCACCAGCAGTGGGCAGGGGGACACCGGGGAGCTGTTTTTT	CATSSGQGDTGELFF
NA	TRBV4-3	TRBD2	TRBJ2-2	TGCGCCAGCAGCCAAGACCCTTCTAGCGGGAGTGGCGGGGAGCTGTTTTTT	CASSQDPSSGSGGELFF
NA	TRBV6-5	NA	TRBJ1-1	TGTGCCAGCAGCCAGGGGTGGAGGTACACTGAAGCTTTCTTT	CASSQGWRYTEAFF
NA	TRBV12-5	TRBD2	TRBJ2-1	TGTGCTAGTGGCACGAGCGAAGGACTAGCGGGGGGCTCTTACAATGAGCAGTTCTTC	CASGTSEGLAGGSYNEQFF
NA	TRBV7-6	NA	TRBJ1-2	TGTGCCAGCAGCTCAGGGGAGTATGGCTACACCTTC	CASSSGEYGYTF
NA	TRBV28	NA	TRBJ2-6	TGTGCCAGCAGTTCCGCGGAACCAGGGGTCTGGGGCTTTCGGGCCAACGTCCTGACTTTC	CASSSAEPGVWGFRANVLTF
NA	TRBV27	NA	TRBJ2-5	TGTGCCAGCAGTTTAGGACAGACCCTCCAAGAGACCCAGTACTTC	CASSLGQTLQETQYF
NA	TRBV19	TRBD1	TRBJ2-7	TGTGCCAGTAGTACAGGGGACAGCCTCGAGCAGTACTTC	CASSTGDSLEQYF
once	TRBV6-1	TRBD1	TRBJ2-7	TGTGCCAGCAGAGCTAACAGGGGGACCCTCTACGAGCAGTACTTC	CASRANRGTLYEQYF
NA	TRBV7-7	NA	TRBJ2-3	TGTGCTAGCACCCCACCTCGGGAAGAATGTTCAGATACGCAGTATTTT	CASTPPREECSDTQYF
NA	TRBV5-1	TRBD1	TRBJ1-1	TGCGCCAGCAGCTTCCGGACAGGGAACACTGAAGCTTTCTTT	CASSFRTGNTEAFF
NA	TRBV5-1	TRBD1	TRBJ1-1	TGCGCCAGCAGCTTGGTGGGACAGGGAGGTACTGAAGCTTTCTTT	CASSLVGQGGTEAFF
NA	TRBV7-2	TRBD1	TRBJ1-2	TGTGCCAGCAGCTTGGACCAGGGGGCGCTCGGCTATGGCTACACCTTC	CASSLDQGALGYGYTF
NA	TRBV6-5	NA	TRBJ1-5	TGTGCCAGCAGCTCCAGGGAGGGTCAGCCCCAGCATTTT	CASSSREGQPQHF
NA	TRBV5-1	NA	TRBJ1-1	TGCGCCAGCAGCTTGGGCCAGATGAACACTGAAGCTTTCTTT	CASSLGQMNTEAFF
NA	TRBV7-2	TRBD1	TRBJ2-7	TGTGCCAGCAGCTTGGACCGGGACAGGGTCTACGAGCAGTACTTC	CASSLDRDRVYEQYF
NA	TRBV6-6	TRBD1	TRBJ1-4	TGTGCCAGCAGTCCAGGGGACAGGATGCATGAAAAACTGTTTTTT	CASSPGDRMHEKLFF
few	TRBV6-5	NA	TRBJ1-1	TGTGCCAGCAGTTACTCGGACAAGAACCAAGCTTTCTTT	CASSYSDKNQAFF
once	TRBV5-1	NA	TRBJ2-5	TGCGCCAGCAGCTGGGGAAGCAGGGCAGAGACCCAGTACTTC	CASSWGSRAETQYF
NA	TRBV29-1	TRBD2	TRBJ2-1	TGCAGCGTGCGGGAGGAAAACAATGAGCAGTTCTTC	CSVREENNEQFF
NA	TRBV5-1	TRBD2	TRBJ2-3	TGCGCCAGCTCCGTGTTAACCGGGACTAGCGGGAACATTCAGTATTTT	CASSVLTGTSGNIQYF
few	TRBV6-5	TRBD1	TRBJ2-7	TGTGCCAGCAGTCCGACAGGGCCCTTCAACGAGCAGTACTTC	CASSPTGPFNEQYF
NA	TRBV6-5	NA	TRBJ2-1	TGTGCCAGCACCTCGGATCCGCACGACTCGCAGTTCTTC	CASTSDPHDSQFF
NA	TRBV27	TRBD2	TRBJ2-3	TGTGCCAGCAGTTCGCCGGTGGGGGGGACTAGCGGGAGCCATACGCAGTATTTT	CASSSPVGGTSGSHTQYF
NA	TRBV4-1	TRBD2	TRBJ2-2	TGCGCCAGCACTAGCGGGGGGTTGTCGGGGGAGCTGTTTTTT	CASTSGGLSGELFF
NA	TRBV7-6	NA	TRBJ2-1	TGTGCCAGCAGCTTAGGGGACTCCTCCTACAATGAGCAGTTCTTC	CASSLGDSSYNEQFF
NA	TRBV30	TRBD2	TRBJ2-3	TGTGCCTGGAGTGTACTTCCAGCGGGGGGGACGCAGTATTTT	CAWSVLPAGGTQYF
NA	TRBV4-2	NA	TRBJ2-1	TGTGCCAGCAGCCCCGAGGGGGGGCCTGTCAGCTCCTACAATGAGCAGTTCTTC	CASSPEGGPVSSYNEQFF
NA	TRBV29-1	TRBD2	TRBJ2-3	TGCAGCGCTAGCGGGAGGGCGGGCACAGATACGCAGTATTTT	CSASGRAGTDTQYF
NA	TRBV6-5	TRBD1	TRBJ1-2	TGTGCCAGCAGACAGGACAGGCATTGGGGCTACACCTTC	CASRQDRHWGYTF
NA	TRBV30	NA	TRBJ1-1	TGTGCCTGGAAGAAGAGGCAGCCAAGCACTGAAGCTTTCTTT	CAWKKRQPSTEAFF
once	TRBV28	TRBD1	TRBJ1-2	TGTGCCAGCAGGACTACCGGGACAGGACATGGCTACACCTTC	CASRTTGTGHGYTF
NA	TRBV10-3	NA	TRBJ1-3	TGTGCCATCAAGTCAGCGCACTCTGGAAACACCATATATTTT	CAIKSAHSGNTIYF
once	TRBV7-2	TRBD2	TRBJ2-1	TGTGCCAGCAGCCCGTTTAATAGCGGGGGCCCGGGTTACAATGAGCAGTTCTTC	CASSPFNSGGPGYNEQFF
NA	TRBV6-5	TRBD1	TRBJ2-2	TGTGCCAGCAGTTACCGGACAGGGGGCGGAGGGGAGCTGTTTTTT	CASSYRTGGGGELFF
NA	TRBV6-1	TRBD2	TRBJ2-3	TGTGCCAGCCTCGGACTAGCGGGGGGGCCAGATACGCAGTATTTT	CASLGLAGGPDTQYF
once	TRBV27	TRBD1	TRBJ1-2	TGTGCCAGCAGTACAGGGACAGGGGACGGCTACACCTTC	CASSTGTGDGYTF
NA	TRBV6-1	TRBD1	TRBJ1-5	TGTGCCAGCAGTGATAGGACAGGTCCCAATCAGCCCCAGCATTTT	CASSDRTGPNQPQHF
NA	TRBV10-1	TRBD1	TRBJ1-1	TGCGCCAGCAGTGAGTCACAGGGGTTGGACACTGAAGCTTTCTTT	CASSESQGLDTEAFF
NA	TRBV11-3	NA	TRBJ1-1	TGTGCCAGCAGCTTAGAGGCCAGGGGAACTGAAGCTTTCTTT	CASSLEARGTEAFF
few	TRBV5-1	NA	TRBJ2-4	TGCGCCAGCAGCTTGGACACCTCAGGAAACATTCAGTACTTC	CASSLDTSGNIQYF
NA	TRBV4-2	NA	TRBJ1-1	TGTGCCAGCAGCCAAGAACAGAACACTGAAGCTTTCTTT	CASSQEQNTEAFF
NA	TRBV6-1	NA	TRBJ2-1	TGTGCCAGCAGCCGCAGGGAAACCAATGAGCAGTTCTTC	CASSRRETNEQFF
NA	TRBV27	NA	TRBJ2-2	TGTGCCAGCAGTTTATCGATGCCGGGGACCGGGGAGCTGTTTTTT	CASSLSMPGTGELFF
NA	TRBV28	TRBD1	TRBJ1-1	TGTGCCAGCAGTTCCGCCGGGACAGGGGCAAACACTGAAGCTTTCTTT	CASSSAGTGANTEAFF
NA	TRBV6-8	TRBD2	TRBJ2-1	TGTGCCAGCAGTCCGCCGGGACTAGCGGGACCCAATGAGCAGTTCTTC	CASSPPGLAGPNEQFF
NA	TRBV5-1	NA	TRBJ2-5	TGCGCCAGCAGCGCCTTTGGGGGCGGGCAGGAGACCCAGTACTTC	CASSAFGGGQETQYF
NA	TRBV10-2	TRBD1	TRBJ1-1	TGCGCCAGCGGGACAGGGATGGGCACTGAAGCTTTCTTT	CASGTGMGTEAFF
NA	TRBV7-6	NA	TRBJ1-6	TGTGCCAGCAGCACTACCGGACAGATCTATAATTCACCCCTCCACTTT	CASSTTGQIYNSPLHF
NA	TRBV7-2	NA	TRBJ2-2	TGTGCCAGCAGCTCCCAACAAATCTGGACCGGGGAGCTGTTTTTT	CASSSQQIWTGELFF
NA	TRBV19	TRBD2	TRBJ2-5	TGTGCCAGTAGACTAGCGGGAGAAGAGACCCAGTACTTC	CASRLAGEETQYF
NA	TRBV4-1	NA	TRBJ1-1	TGCGCCAGCAGCCAGGGGGGGCTGATGAACACTGAAGCTTTCTTT	CASSQGGLMNTEAFF